These T cell receptor beta chains were read from a single sample in a study of identical twins. TCRdb fed the 5' RACE reads into MiXCR, producing one record per CDR3 protein. The sample contains a few hundred thousand distinct CDR3 sequences, roughly an eighth of which appear only once. The same data also contributed to another study, on yellow fever vaccine responses in identical twins.

The source material was CD4+ T cells sorted from blood. These receptors came from a woman aged 18-35 years in good health. Each CDR3 is given with its conserved first and last residue. A D gene is named only where the DNA matches it firmly. Clone size is shown for a subset of rows, as once, few, many or a class of expanded clone.

clone_size,j_call,d_call,v_call,cdr3_aa,cdr3_nt
NA,TRBJ2-7,NA,TRBV18,CASSPLRGRDEQYF,TGTGCCAGCTCACCTCTCAGGGGCAGGGACGAGCAGTACTTC
few,TRBJ2-3,TRBD2,TRBV12-3/TRBV12-4,CASSLGTSGVGRDTQYF,TGTGCCAGCAGTTTAGGGACTAGCGGGGTCGGTAGAGATACGCAGTATTTT
few,TRBJ1-4,TRBD1,TRBV12-3/TRBV12-4,CASTRGQGVTNEKLFF,TGTGCCAGCACCCGAGGACAGGGGGTTACTAATGAAAAACTGTTTTTT
many,TRBJ1-4,NA,TRBV6-1,CASGGFATNEKLFF,TGTGCCAGCGGCGGATTTGCAACTAATGAAAAACTGTTTTTT
few,TRBJ1-1,NA,TRBV7-3,CASSLSPMNTEAFF,TGTGCCAGCAGCTTATCTCCTATGAACACTGAAGCTTTCTTT
few,TRBJ2-2,TRBD2,TRBV29-1,CSVDGLAGFFNTGELFF,TGCAGCGTTGATGGGCTAGCGGGTTTTTTTAACACCGGGGAGCTGTTTTTT
NA,TRBJ1-2,NA,TRBV7-2,CASRRSSDGYTF,TGTGCCAGCCGGCGATCCAGCGATGGCTACACCTTC
few,TRBJ2-7,TRBD2,TRBV28,CASRLAGGPQYEQYF,TGTGCCAGCAGACTAGCGGGAGGGCCCCAATACGAGCAGTACTTC
many,TRBJ1-4,NA,TRBV10-3,CAISVAGSEKLFF,TGTGCCATCAGTGTGGCAGGGAGTGAAAAACTGTTTTTT
many,TRBJ2-2,NA,TRBV9,CASSVDRLNTGELFF,TGTGCCAGCAGCGTAGACAGGCTGAACACCGGGGAGCTGTTTTTT
once,TRBJ2-3,NA,TRBV29-1,CSVEPPGHHTQYF,TGCAGCGTTGAACCTCCAGGCCACCATACGCAGTATTTT
NA,TRBJ2-1,TRBD2,TRBV10-3,CAISESALGFMTSGRNEQFF,TGTGCCATCAGTGAGTCGGCGCTTGGCTTTATGACTAGCGGGAGGAATGAGCAGTTCTTC
few,TRBJ1-1,NA,TRBV2,CASSEALASGATEAFF,TGTGCCAGCAGTGAAGCATTAGCGAGCGGTGCCACTGAAGCTTTCTTT
NA,TRBJ1-2,NA,TRBV29-1,CSVEYGGYGYTF,TGCAGCGTTGAATATGGTGGCTATGGCTACACCTTC
NA,TRBJ2-1,NA,TRBV20-1,CSARDLWGIEQFF,TGCAGTGCTAGAGATTTATGGGGCATTGAGCAGTTCTTC
few,TRBJ2-7,TRBD2,TRBV5-1,CASSAISGGIGYEQYF,TGCGCCAGCAGCGCCATTAGCGGGGGTATAGGCTACGAGCAGTACTTC
few,TRBJ2-1,TRBD1,TRBV24-1,CATARQGTYNEQFF,TGTGCCACCGCCCGACAGGGTACCTACAATGAGCAGTTCTTC
NA,TRBJ2-7,NA,TRBV29-1,CSVDSAGTSYEQYF,TGCAGCGTTGACTCGGCGGGGACCTCCTACGAGCAGTACTTC
NA,TRBJ2-1,NA,TRBV11-2,CASSLLRGTYNEQFF,TGTGCCAGCAGCTTATTACGGGGGACCTACAATGAGCAGTTCTTC
few,TRBJ2-3,TRBD2,TRBV6-2/TRBV6-3,CASSPGRFGTSGLGAADTQYF,TGTGCCAGCAGTCCTGGTCGGTTCGGGACTAGCGGGTTGGGGGCCGCAGATACGCAGTATTTT
many,TRBJ2-6,NA,TRBV12-3/TRBV12-4,CASSVVGFGANVLTF,TGTGCCAGCAGTGTAGTAGGTTTTGGGGCCAACGTCCTGACTTTC
NA,TRBJ2-5,TRBD1,TRBV12-3/TRBV12-4,CASRGDRRLQETQYF,TGTGCCAGCAGGGGGGACAGGAGACTACAAGAGACCCAGTACTTC
few,TRBJ2-1,TRBD2,TRBV6-1,CASCSGSGGSYNEQFF,TGTGCCAGCTGTAGCGGGAGTGGGGGCTCCTACAATGAGCAGTTCTTC
NA,TRBJ2-2,TRBD2,TRBV6-5,CASSTLAGESLGGELFF,TGTGCCAGCAGTACTCTAGCGGGGGAATCACTGGGCGGGGAGCTGTTTTTT
NA,TRBJ2-7,NA,TRBV18,CASSPRRDHYEQYF,TGTGCCAGCTCACCAAGACGGGACCACTACGAGCAGTACTTC
many,TRBJ2-3,NA,TRBV5-1,CASSLDGANTDTQYF,TGCGCCAGCAGCTTGGACGGGGCGAACACAGATACGCAGTATTTT
NA,TRBJ2-1,NA,TRBV3-1,CASSPDSGGGEQFF,TGTGCCAGCAGTCCTGACTCCGGGGGAGGAGAGCAGTTCTTC
many,TRBJ1-2,TRBD1,TRBV10-3,CAINKDRVYGYTF,TGTGCCATCAATAAGGACAGGGTCTATGGCTACACCTTC
NA,TRBJ2-3,NA,TRBV6-2/TRBV6-3,CASRKGQGRHTDTQYF,TGTGCCAGCAGAAAGGGGCAGGGTCGGCACACAGATACGCAGTATTTT
NA,TRBJ2-2,NA,TRBV5-5,CASSSGVRPGELFF,TGTGCCAGCAGCTCAGGGGTCCGCCCCGGGGAGCTGTTTTTT
NA,TRBJ2-3,NA,TRBV18,CASSPPGVGRTDTQYF,TGTGCCAGCTCACCACCAGGGGTGGGGCGCACAGATACGCAGTATTTT
few,TRBJ2-5,NA,TRBV25-1,CASSELGTRTQYF,TGTGCCAGCAGTGAATTAGGGACACGGACCCAGTACTTC
few,TRBJ2-4,TRBD1,TRBV6-5,CASSSGTGGLVHSINIQYF,TGTGCCAGCAGTTCCGGGACAGGGGGACTAGTCCACTCGATAAACATTCAGTACTTC
NA,TRBJ2-1,NA,TRBV11-3,CASSFNRASYNEKFF,TGTGCCAGCAGCTTCAACAGGGCGAGCTACAATGAGAAGTTCTTC
few,TRBJ2-2,TRBD2,TRBV9,CASSALAGAGTGELFF,TGTGCCAGCAGCGCCCTAGCGGGGGCAGGAACCGGGGAGCTGTTTTTT